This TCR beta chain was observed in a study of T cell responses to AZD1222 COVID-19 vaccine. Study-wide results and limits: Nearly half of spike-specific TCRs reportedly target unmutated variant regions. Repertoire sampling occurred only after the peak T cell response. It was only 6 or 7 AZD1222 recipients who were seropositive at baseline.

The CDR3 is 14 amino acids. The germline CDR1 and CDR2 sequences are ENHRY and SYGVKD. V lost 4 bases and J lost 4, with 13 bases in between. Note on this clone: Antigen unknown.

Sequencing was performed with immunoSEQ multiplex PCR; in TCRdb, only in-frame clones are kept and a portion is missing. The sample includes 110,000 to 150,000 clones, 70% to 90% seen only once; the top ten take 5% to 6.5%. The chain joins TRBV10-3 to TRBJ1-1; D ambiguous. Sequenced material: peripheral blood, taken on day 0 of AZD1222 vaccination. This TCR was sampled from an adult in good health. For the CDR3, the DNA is TGTGCCATCAGTGTAGACGGGGATCTCACTGAAGCTTTCTTT. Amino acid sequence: CAISVDGDLTEAFF.